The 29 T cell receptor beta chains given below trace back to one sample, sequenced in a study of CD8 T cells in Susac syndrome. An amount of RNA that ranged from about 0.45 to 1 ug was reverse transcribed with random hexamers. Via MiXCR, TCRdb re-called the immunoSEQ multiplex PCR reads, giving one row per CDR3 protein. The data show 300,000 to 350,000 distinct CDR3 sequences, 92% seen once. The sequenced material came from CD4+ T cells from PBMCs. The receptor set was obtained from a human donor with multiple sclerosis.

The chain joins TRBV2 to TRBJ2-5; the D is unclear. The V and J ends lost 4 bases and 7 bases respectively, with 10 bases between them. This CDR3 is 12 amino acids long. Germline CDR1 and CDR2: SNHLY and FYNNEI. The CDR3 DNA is TGTGCCAGCAGTGTTCCTCCTGGGACCCAGTACTTC. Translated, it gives CASSVPPGTQYF.

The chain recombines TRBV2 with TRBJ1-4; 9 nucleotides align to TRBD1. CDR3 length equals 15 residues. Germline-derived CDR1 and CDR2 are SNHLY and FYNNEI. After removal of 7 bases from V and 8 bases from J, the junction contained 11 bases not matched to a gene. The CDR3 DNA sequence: TGTGCCAGCACCGAACAGGGGGCCCCGTGGGAAAAACTGTTTTTT. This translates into CASTEQGAPWEKLFF.

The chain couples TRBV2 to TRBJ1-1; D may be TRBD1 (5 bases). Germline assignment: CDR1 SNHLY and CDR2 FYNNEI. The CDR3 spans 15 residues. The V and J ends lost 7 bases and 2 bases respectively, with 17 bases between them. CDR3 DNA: TGTGCCAGCAAATCTGTACGGGGACTAAACACTGAAGCTTTCTTT. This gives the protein CASKSVRGLNTEAFF.

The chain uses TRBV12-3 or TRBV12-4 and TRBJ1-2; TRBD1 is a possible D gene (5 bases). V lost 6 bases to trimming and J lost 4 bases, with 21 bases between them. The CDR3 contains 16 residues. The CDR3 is CASSQIARQSRYGYTF. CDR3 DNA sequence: TGTGCCAGCAGCCAAATCGCCCGACAGTCACGCTATGGCTACACCTTC.

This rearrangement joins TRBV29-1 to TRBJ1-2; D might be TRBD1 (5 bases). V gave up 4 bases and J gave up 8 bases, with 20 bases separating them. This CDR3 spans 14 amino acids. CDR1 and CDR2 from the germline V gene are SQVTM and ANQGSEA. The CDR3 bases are TGCAGCGTTGGGGCGAGACAGAACAACGTCGGCTACACCTTC. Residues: CSVGARQNNVGYTF.

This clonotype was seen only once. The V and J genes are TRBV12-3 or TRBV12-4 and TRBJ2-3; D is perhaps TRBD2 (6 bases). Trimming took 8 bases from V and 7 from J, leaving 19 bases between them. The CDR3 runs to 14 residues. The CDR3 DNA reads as TGTGCCAGCTCCCACCGGGACTCAAGTTATACGCAGTATTTT. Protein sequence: CASSHRDSSYTQYF.

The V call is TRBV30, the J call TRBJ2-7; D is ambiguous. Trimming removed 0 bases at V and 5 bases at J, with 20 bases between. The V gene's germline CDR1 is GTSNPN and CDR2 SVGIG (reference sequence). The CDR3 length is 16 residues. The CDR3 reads CAWSVHSGFPVDEQYF. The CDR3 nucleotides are TGTGCCTGGAGTGTACATAGTGGGTTCCCAGTGGACGAGCAGTACTTC.

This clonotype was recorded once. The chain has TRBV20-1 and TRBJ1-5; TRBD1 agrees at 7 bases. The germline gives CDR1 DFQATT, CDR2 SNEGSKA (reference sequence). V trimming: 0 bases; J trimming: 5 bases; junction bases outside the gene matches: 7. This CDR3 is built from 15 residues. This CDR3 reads CSARDRTGDHQPQHF. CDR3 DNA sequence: TGCAGTGCTAGAGACCGGACAGGTGATCATCAGCCCCAGCATTTT.

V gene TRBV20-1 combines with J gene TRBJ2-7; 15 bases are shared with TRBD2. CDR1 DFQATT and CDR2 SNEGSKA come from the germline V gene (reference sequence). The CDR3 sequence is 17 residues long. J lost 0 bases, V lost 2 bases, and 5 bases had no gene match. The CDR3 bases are TGCAGTGCTAGACCCGGGGGACTAGCGGGAGGCTCCTACGAGCAGTACTTC. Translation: CSARPGGLAGGSYEQYF.

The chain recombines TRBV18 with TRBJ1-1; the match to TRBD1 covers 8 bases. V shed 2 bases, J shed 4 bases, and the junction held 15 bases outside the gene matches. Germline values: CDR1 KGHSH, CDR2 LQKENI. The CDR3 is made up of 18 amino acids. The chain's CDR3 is CASSPFTQGANLGTEAFF. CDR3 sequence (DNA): TGTGCCAGCTCACCATTTACGCAGGGGGCTAATTTGGGCACTGAAGCTTTCTTT.

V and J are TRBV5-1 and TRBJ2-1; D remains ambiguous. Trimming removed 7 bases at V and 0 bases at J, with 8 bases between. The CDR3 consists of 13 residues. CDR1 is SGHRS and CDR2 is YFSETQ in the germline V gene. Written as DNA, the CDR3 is TGCGCCAGCTCAATGAACTCCTACAATGAGCAGTTCTTC. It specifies CASSMNSYNEQFF.

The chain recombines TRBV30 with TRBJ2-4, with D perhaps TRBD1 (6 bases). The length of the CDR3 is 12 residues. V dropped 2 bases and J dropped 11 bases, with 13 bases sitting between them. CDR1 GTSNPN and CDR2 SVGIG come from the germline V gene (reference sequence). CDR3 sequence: CAWSLQGLVQYF. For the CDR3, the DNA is TGTGCCTGGAGTCTACAGGGATTGGTTCAGTACTTC. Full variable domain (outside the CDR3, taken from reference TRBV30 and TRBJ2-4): SQTIHQWPATLVQPVGSPLSLECTVEGTSNPNLYWYRQAAGRGLQLLFYSVGIGQISSEVPQNLSASRPQDRQFILSSKKLLLSDSGFYLCAWSLQGLVQYFGAGTRLSVL.

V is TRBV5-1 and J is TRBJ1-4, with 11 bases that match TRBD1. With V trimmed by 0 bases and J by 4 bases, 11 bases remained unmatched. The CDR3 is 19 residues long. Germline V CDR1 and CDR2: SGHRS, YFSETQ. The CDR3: CASSLGGQGAGEGNEKLFF. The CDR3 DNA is TGCGCCAGCAGCTTGGGAGGACAGGGGGCTGGAGAAGGTAATGAAAAACTGTTTTTT. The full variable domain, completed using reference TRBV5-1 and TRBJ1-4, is KAGVTQTPRYLIKTRGQQVTLSCSPISGHRSVSWYQQTPGQGLQFLFEYFSETQRNKGNFPGRFSGRQFSNSRSEMNVSTLELGDSALYLCASSLGGQGAGEGNEKLFFGSGTQLSVL.

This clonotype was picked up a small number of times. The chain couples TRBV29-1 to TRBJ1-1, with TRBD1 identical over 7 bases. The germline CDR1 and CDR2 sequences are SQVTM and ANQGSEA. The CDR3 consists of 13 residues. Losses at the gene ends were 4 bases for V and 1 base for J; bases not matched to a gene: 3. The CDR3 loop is CSVVEGANTEAFF. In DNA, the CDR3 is TGCAGCGTTGTAGAGGGGGCGAACACTGAAGCTTTCTTT. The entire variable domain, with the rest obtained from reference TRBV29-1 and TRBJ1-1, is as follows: SAVISQKPSRDICQRGTSLTIQCQVDSQVTMMFWYRQQPGQSLTLIATANQGSEATYESGFVIDKFPISRPNLTFSTLTVSNMSPEDSSIYLCSVVEGANTEAFFGQGTRLTVV.

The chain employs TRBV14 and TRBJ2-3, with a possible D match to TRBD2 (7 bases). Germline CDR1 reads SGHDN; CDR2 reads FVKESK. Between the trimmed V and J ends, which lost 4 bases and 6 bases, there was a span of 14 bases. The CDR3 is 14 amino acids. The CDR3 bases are TGTGCCAGCAGCCCACCGGGCGGGGGCGATACGCAGTATTTT. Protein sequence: CASSPPGGGDTQYF.

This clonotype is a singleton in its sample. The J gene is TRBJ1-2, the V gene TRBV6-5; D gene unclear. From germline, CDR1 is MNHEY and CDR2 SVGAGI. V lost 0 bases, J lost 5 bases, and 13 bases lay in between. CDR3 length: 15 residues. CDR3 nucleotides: TGTGCCAGCAGTTACTCGACTCCGGGAGGGTATGGCTACACCTTC. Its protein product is CASSYSTPGGYGYTF.

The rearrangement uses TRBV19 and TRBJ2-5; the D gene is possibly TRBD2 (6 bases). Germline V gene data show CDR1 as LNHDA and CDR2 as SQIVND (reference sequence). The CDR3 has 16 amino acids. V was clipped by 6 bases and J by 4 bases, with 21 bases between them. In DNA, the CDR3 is TGTGCCAGTAGGCCCGCTGGAGGCCCCGGGGGAGAGACCCAGTACTTC. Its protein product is CASRPAGGPGGETQYF. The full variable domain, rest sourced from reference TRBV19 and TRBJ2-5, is DGGITQSPKYLFRKEGQNVTLSCEQNLNHDAMYWYRQDPGQGLRLIYYSQIVNDFQKGDIAEGYSVSREKKESFPLTVTSAQKNPTAFYLCASRPAGGPGGETQYFGPGTRLLVL.

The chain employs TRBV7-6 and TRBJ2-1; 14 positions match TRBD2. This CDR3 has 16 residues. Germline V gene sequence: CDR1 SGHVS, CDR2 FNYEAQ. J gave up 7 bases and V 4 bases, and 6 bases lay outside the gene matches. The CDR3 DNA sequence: TGTGCCAGCAGCTCCCGCGGGACTAGCGGGAGTAATGAGCAGTTCTTC. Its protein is CASSSRGTSGSNEQFF. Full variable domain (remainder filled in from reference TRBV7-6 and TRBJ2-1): GAGVSQSPRYKVTKRGQDVALRCDPISGHVSLYWYRQALGQGPEFLTYFNYEAQQDKSGLPNDRFSAERPEGSISTLTIQRTEQRDSAMYRCASSSRGTSGSNEQFFGPGTRLTVL.

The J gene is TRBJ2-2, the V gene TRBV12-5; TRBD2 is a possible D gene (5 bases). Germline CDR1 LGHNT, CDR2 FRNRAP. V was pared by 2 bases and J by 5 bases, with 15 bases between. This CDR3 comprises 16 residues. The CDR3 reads CASGLIANPRTGELFF. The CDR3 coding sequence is TGTGCTAGTGGTTTGATAGCGAACCCCCGGACCGGGGAGCTGTTTTTT. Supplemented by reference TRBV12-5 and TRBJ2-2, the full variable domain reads DARVTQTPRHKVTEMGQEVTMRCQPILGHNTVFWYRQTMMQGLELLAYFRNRAPLDDSGMPKDRFSAEMPDATLATLKIQPSEPRDSAVYFCASGLIANPRTGELFFGEGSRLTVL.

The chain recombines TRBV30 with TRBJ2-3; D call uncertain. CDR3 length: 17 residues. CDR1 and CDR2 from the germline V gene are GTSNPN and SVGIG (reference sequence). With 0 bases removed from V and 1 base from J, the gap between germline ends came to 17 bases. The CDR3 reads CAWSVLGDRSGTDTQYF. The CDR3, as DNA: TGTGCCTGGAGTGTATTGGGCGACCGATCGGGCACAGATACGCAGTATTTT.

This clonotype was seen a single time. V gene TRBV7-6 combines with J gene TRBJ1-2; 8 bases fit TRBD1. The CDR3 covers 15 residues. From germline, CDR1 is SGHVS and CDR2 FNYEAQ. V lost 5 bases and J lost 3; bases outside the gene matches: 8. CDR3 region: CASSPRTGSDYGYTF. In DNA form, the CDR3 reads TGTGCCAGCAGCCCTCGGACAGGGTCTGACTATGGCTACACCTTC. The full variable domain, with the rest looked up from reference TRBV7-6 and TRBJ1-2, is GAGVSQSPRYKVTKRGQDVALRCDPISGHVSLYWYRQALGQGPEFLTYFNYEAQQDKSGLPNDRFSAERPEGSISTLTIQRTEQRDSAMYRCASSPRTGSDYGYTFGSGTRLTVV.

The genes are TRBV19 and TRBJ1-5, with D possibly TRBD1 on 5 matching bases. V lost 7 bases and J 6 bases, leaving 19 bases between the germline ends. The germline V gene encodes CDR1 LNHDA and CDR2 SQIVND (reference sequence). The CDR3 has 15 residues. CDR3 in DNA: TGTGCCAGTACTCCCCGGAACGGGGGTCTTCAGCCCCAGCATTTT. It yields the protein CASTPRNGGLQPQHF. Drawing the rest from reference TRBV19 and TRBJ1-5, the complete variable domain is DGGITQSPKYLFRKEGQNVTLSCEQNLNHDAMYWYRQDPGQGLRLIYYSQIVNDFQKGDIAEGYSVSREKKESFPLTVTSAQKNPTAFYLCASTPRNGGLQPQHFGDGTRLSIL.

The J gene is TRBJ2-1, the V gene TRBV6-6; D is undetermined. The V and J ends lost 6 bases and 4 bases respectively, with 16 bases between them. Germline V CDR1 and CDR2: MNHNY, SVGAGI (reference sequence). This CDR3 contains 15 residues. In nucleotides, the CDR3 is TGTGCCAGCAGCCCCGCCGTCCTTGGTTACAATGAGCAGTTCTTC. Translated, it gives CASSPAVLGYNEQFF.

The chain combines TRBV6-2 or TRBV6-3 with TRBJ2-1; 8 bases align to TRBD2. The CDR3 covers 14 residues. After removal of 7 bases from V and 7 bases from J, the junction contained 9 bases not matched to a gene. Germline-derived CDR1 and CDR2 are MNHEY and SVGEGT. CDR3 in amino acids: CASTGLAVTNEQFF. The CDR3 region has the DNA TGTGCCAGCACCGGACTAGCAGTCACTAATGAGCAGTTCTTC.

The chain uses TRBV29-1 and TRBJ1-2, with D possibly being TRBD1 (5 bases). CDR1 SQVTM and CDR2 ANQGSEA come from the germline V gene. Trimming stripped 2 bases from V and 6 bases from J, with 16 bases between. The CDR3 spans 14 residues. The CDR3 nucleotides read TGCAGCGTTGAAAGGAGGGGAGGGAGAGATGGCTACACCTTC. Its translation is CSVERRGGRDGYTF. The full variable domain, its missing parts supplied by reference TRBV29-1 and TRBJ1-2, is SAVISQKPSRDICQRGTSLTIQCQVDSQVTMMFWYRQQPGQSLTLIATANQGSEATYESGFVIDKFPISRPNLTFSTLTVSNMSPEDSSIYLCSVERRGGRDGYTFGSGTRLTVV.

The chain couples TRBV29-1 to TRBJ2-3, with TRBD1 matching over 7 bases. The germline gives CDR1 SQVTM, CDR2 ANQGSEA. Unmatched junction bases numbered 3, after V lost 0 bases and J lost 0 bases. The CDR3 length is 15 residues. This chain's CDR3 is CSVEEGGTSTDTQYF. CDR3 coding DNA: TGCAGCGTTGAAGAAGGGGGCACTAGCACAGATACGCAGTATTTT.

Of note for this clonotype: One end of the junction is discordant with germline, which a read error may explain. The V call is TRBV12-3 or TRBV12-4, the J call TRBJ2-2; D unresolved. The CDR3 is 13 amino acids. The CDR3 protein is CASSLAATGELFF. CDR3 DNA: TGTGCTAGCAGCTTAGCCGCCACCGGGGAGCTGTTTTTT.

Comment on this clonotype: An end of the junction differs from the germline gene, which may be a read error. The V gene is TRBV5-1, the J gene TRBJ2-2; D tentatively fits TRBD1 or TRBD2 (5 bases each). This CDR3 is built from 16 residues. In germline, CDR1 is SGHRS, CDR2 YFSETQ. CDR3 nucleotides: TGCGCCAGCAGCCCTGGCGGTGGGGCGAACACCGGGAAGCTGTTTTTT. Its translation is CASSPGGGANTGKLFF.

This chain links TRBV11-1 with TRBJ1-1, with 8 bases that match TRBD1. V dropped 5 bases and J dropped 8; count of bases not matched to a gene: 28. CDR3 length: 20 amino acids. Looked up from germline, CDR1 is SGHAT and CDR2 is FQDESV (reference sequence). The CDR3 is CASSRLLRSDRGPAGVEAFF. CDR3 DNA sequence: TGTGCCAGCAGCCGCCTCCTTCGATCCGACAGGGGCCCCGCTGGAGTGGAAGCTTTCTTT.